This T cell receptor (beta chain) was identified during a study of cytomegalovirus exposure and HLA in healthy donors. Remarks on this clone: Its antigen is not known.

Findings of the study overall: The authors considered a cluster of highly shared sequence variants likely to be a sequencing artifact. Associated with cytomegalovirus, according to the listing, were 150 to 200 TCR beta chains.

The PCR employed 60 Vbeta primers together with 13 Jbeta primers. The protocol was immunoSEQ multiplex PCR, while the TCRdb copy is restricted to in-frame clones and leaves out a portion. The repertoire holds under 150,000 clones, with 65% to 85% as singletons. This CDR3 spans 14 amino acids. The V segment lost 6 bases and the J segment 3 bases; nucleotides outside the gene matches: 5. CDR1 is LNHDA, CDR2 SQIVND, per germline (reference sequence). J is TRBJ1-5 and V is TRBV19, with 7 bases that match TRBD1. Sequencing input: PBMCs. The TCR was taken from a woman between 40 and 50 years old in good health and CMV-seropositive. The CDR3 here is CASRRQGLNQPQHF. CDR3 coding DNA: TGTGCCAGTAGACGACAGGGCCTCAATCAGCCCCAGCATTTT.